Below, 15 T cell receptor beta chains from the same sample are listed, as sequenced in a study of cytomegalovirus exposure and HLA in healthy donors. PCR used 60 Vbeta primers and 13 Jbeta primers. Repertoires were generated with immunoSEQ multiplex PCR, while TCRdb's copy carries only in-frame clones and drops some. The sample holds tens of thousands of clones, about 84% seen once. Sequencing was done on a sample of PBMCs. The receptor set was obtained from a young man in good health and CMV-seronegative.

This rearrangement joins TRBV6-1 to TRBJ1-5; D may be TRBD1 (6 bases). Deletions cut 4 bases from V and 7 bases from J, with 17 bases between. This CDR3 is built from 15 residues. Germline CDR1 MNHNS, CDR2 SASEGT. As DNA, the CDR3 is TGTGCCAGCAGTGGCGGCGCAGGGGTACGCCAGCCCCAGCATTTT. This translates into CASSGGAGVRQPQHF.

The CDR3 is CSVVMGALLYNEQFF. For the CDR3, the DNA is TGCAGCGTTGTAATGGGGGCTCTGCTCTACAATGAGCAGTTCTTC. V usage is TRBV29-1 and J usage is TRBJ2-1; a possible D gene is TRBD1 (6 bases). In germline, CDR1 is SQVTM, CDR2 ANQGSEA. This CDR3 is built from 15 residues. V lost 4 bases and J 3 bases, leaving 16 bases between the germline ends.

This rearrangement joins TRBV29-1 to TRBJ1-2; no reliable D call. The germline V gene encodes CDR1 SQVTM and CDR2 ANQGSEA. V lost 4 bases to trimming and J lost 4 bases, with 10 bases between them. This CDR3 region has 12 residues. The CDR3 DNA is TGCAGCGTTGTCAGGTCTGGCTATGGCTACACCTTC. Its translation: CSVVRSGYGYTF.

The genes are TRBV30 and TRBJ1-4, with D perhaps TRBD1 (6 bases). Germline lookup yields CDR1 GTSNPN and CDR2 SVGIG (reference sequence). This CDR3 is built from 14 residues. Between the trimmed V and J ends, which lost 4 bases and 3 bases, there was a span of 12 bases. Here the CDR3 DNA reads TGTGCCTGGAATGGGGGCCAGGCTAATGAAAAACTGTTTTTT. Protein sequence: CAWNGGQANEKLFF.

The CDR3, as DNA: TGTGCCAGCAGCAAGCGGGACAGGTACCAAGAGACCCAGTACTTC. Protein sequence: CASSKRDRYQETQYF. The chain couples TRBV6-5 to TRBJ2-5; D is possibly TRBD1 (8 bases). The V gene lost 6 bases and the J gene lost 0 bases, with 14 bases spanning the gap. There are 15 residues in the CDR3. Germline values: CDR1 MNHEY, CDR2 SVGAGI.

This chain uses TRBV7-2 with TRBJ2-1; D is unresolved. V lost 3 bases, J lost 3 bases, and 12 bases lay in between. CDR1 is SGHTA and CDR2 is FQGNSA in the germline V gene. There are 15 residues in the CDR3. CDR3 bases: TGTGCCAGCAGCTTTGCCATCCCAGGCTACAATGAGCAGTTCTTC. Translated, it gives CASSFAIPGYNEQFF.

The CDR3 is CASSWDSSGANVLTF. As DNA, the CDR3 is TGCGCCAGCAGCTGGGACAGCTCTGGGGCCAACGTCCTGACTTTC. V is TRBV5-1 and J is TRBJ2-6; TRBD1 aligns across 7 bases. The CDR3 has 15 residues. Germline V gene data show CDR1 as SGHRS and CDR2 as YFSETQ. V lost 3 bases to trimming and J lost 0 bases; unmatched junction nucleotides: 0.

This rearrangement joins TRBV7-9 to TRBJ2-7; 7 positions match TRBD1. CDR3 length equals 16 residues. Germline assignment: CDR1 SEHNR and CDR2 FQNEAQ (reference sequence). J was trimmed by 1 base and V by 4 bases; bases with no gene match: 10. As DNA, the CDR3 is TGTGCCAGCAGCTCCTGGGGACAGAAGAAATCCTACGAGCAGTACTTC. The encoded protein is CASSSWGQKKSYEQYF.

The chain couples TRBV6-5 to TRBJ2-2; 8 positions agree with TRBD1. J lost 6 bases, V lost 6 bases, and 9 bases had no gene match. CDR3 length: 15 residues. The V gene's germline CDR1 is MNHEY and CDR2 SVGAGI. The chain's CDR3 is CASRVDRVRAGELFF. As DNA, the CDR3 is TGTGCCAGCAGGGTGGACAGGGTCAGGGCCGGGGAGCTGTTTTTT.

The V gene is TRBV19, the J gene TRBJ1-1; 7 positions agree with TRBD1. Germline V gene sequence: CDR1 LNHDA, CDR2 SQIVND (reference sequence). This CDR3 comprises 15 residues. V shed 5 bases and J 1 base; nucleotides not matched to a gene: 7. The CDR3 loop is CASSPWTGRNTEAFF. CDR3 DNA: TGTGCCAGTAGTCCCTGGACAGGAAGGAACACTGAAGCTTTCTTT.

The CDR3 reads CASNYHTEAFF. For the CDR3, the DNA is TGTGCCAGCAATTATCACACTGAAGCTTTCTTT. The chain recombines TRBV28 with TRBJ1-1, with D hard to call. The CDR3 consists of 11 residues. The germline V gene encodes CDR1 MDHEN and CDR2 SYDVKM. V was pared by 7 bases and J by 3 bases, with 6 bases between.

The rearrangement uses TRBV4-1 and TRBJ1-5, with TRBD1 matching 7 bases. The junction had 18 bases not matched to a gene; V was cut back by 0 bases and J by 4 bases. The CDR3 has 20 residues. Germline assignment: CDR1 MGHRA and CDR2 YSYEKL. The CDR3 is CASSQEWGIGTAEHNQPQHF. The CDR3 nucleotides are TGCGCCAGCAGCCAAGAATGGGGGATAGGGACAGCAGAGCATAATCAGCCCCAGCATTTT.

The rearrangement links TRBV6-5 to TRBJ1-6; 7 bases are a match to TRBD1. V gave up 6 bases and J gave up 14 bases; unmatched junction bases: 13. The CDR3 length is 14 residues. Germline V gene lookup returns CDR1 MNHEY and CDR2 SVGAGI. The CDR3 DNA is TGTGCCAGCAGCCTTGACAGGGAAACCTGGGCCCTCCACTTT. This sequence encodes CASSLDRETWALHF.

This clone was observed a few times. The chain carries TRBV6-1 and TRBJ1-1, with a tentative D call TRBD1 (6 bases). The V and J ends lost 3 bases and 8 bases respectively, with 13 bases between them. CDR1 is MNHNS, CDR2 SASEGT, per germline. CDR3 length equals 13 residues. The CDR3 region is CASSEKPGEEAFF. CDR3 DNA sequence: TGTGCCAGCAGTGAGAAGCCAGGGGAGGAAGCTTTCTTT.

This chain uses TRBV5-1 with TRBJ1-2; 8 positions match TRBD1. The CDR3 loop spans 16 amino acids. Trimming cost V 0 bases and J 0 bases; bases outside gene matches: 4. The germline V gene encodes CDR1 SGHRS and CDR2 YFSETQ. CDR3: CASSLVSDRANYGYTF. CDR3 in DNA: TGCGCCAGCAGCTTGGTATCGGACAGGGCTAACTATGGCTACACCTTC.